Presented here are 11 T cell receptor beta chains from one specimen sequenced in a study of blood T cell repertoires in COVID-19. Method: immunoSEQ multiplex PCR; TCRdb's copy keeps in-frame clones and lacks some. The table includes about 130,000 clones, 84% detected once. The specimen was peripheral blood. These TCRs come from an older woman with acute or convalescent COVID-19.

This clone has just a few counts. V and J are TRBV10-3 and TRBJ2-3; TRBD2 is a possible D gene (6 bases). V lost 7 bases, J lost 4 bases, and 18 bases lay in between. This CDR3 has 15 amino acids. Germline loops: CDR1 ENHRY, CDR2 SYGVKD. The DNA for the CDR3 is TGTGCCATCACCTACGGGGGTAGCAAGTCAGATACGCAGTATTTT. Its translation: CAITYGGSKSDTQYF.

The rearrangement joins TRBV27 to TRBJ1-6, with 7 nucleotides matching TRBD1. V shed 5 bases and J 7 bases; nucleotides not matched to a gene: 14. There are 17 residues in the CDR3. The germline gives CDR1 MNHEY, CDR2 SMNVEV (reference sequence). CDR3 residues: CASSPLFLGTVNSPLHF. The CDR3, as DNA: TGTGCCAGCAGTCCTTTGTTCCTTGGGACAGTCAATTCACCCCTCCACTTT.

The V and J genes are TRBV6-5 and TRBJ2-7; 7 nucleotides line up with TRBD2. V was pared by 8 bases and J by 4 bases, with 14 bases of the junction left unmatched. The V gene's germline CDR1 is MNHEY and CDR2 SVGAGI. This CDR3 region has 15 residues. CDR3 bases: TGTGCCAGCTATGCCGGGACTACGCGGGGTTACGAGCAGTACGTC. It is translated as CASYAGTTRGYEQYV.

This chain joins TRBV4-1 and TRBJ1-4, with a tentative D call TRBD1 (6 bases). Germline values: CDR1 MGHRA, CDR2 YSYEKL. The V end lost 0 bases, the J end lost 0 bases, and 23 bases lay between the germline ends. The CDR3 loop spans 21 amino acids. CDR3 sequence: CASSQDPPGQRLLTTNEKLFF. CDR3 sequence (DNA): TGCGCCAGCAGCCAAGATCCGCCAGGACAGAGATTACTTACAACTAATGAAAAACTGTTTTTT.

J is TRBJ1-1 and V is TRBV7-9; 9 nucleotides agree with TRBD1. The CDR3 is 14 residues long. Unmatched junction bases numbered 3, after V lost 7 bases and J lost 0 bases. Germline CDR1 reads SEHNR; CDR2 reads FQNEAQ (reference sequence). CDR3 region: CASTGTGLNTEAFF. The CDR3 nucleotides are TGTGCCAGCACCGGGACAGGGTTGAACACTGAAGCTTTCTTT.

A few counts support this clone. This CDR3 is CASSFGQAVSGYTF. The DNA of the CDR3 is TGCGCCAGCAGCTTTGGACAGGCCGTTTCTGGCTACACCTTC. This sequence joins TRBV5-1 and TRBJ1-2, with TRBD1 identical over 7 bases. CDR1 and CDR2 from the germline V gene are SGHRS and YFSETQ. The CDR3 has 14 residues. V shed 2 bases and J 7 bases; nucleotides not matched to a gene: 8. Variable domain in full (rest from reference TRBV5-1 and TRBJ1-2): KAGVTQTPRYLIKTRGQQVTLSCSPISGHRSVSWYQQTPGQGLQFLFEYFSETQRNKGNFPGRFSGRQFSNSRSEMNVSTLELGDSALYLCASSFGQAVSGYTFGSGTRLTVV.

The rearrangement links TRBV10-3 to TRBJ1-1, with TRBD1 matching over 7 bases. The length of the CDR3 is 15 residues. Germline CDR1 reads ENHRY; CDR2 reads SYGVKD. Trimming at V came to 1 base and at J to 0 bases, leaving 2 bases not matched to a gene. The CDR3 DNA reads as TGTGCCATCAGTGAGTTTACAGGGGTGAACACTGAAGCTTTCTTT. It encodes CAISEFTGVNTEAFF.

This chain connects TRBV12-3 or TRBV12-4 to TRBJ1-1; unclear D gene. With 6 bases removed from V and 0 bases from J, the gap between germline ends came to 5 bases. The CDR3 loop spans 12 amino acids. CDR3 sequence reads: CASRLMNTEAFF. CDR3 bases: TGTGCCAGCAGGCTAATGAACACTGAAGCTTTCTTT.

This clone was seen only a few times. Here the CDR3 DNA reads TGTGCCAGCAGCTCAACGGACAGGGGGCAGAACACCATATATTTT. Residues: CASSSTDRGQNTIYF. V is TRBV7-9 and J is TRBJ1-3; 11 nucleotides align to TRBD1. V dropped 4 bases and J dropped 7; count of bases not matched to a gene: 6. This CDR3 is 15 amino acids long. Looked up from germline, CDR1 is SEHNR and CDR2 is FQNEAQ (reference sequence).

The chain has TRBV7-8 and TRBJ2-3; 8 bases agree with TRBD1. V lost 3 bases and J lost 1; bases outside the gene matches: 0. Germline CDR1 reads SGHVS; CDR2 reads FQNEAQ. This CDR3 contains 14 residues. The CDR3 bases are TGTGCCAGCAGCTTGGACAGGGGCACAGATACGCAGTATTTT. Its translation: CASSLDRGTDTQYF.

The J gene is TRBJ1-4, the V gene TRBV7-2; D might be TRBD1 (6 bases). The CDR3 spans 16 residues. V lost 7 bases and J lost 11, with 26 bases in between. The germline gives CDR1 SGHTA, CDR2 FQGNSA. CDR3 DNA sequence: TGTGCCAGCACCGTACTAGGGACACATGGTTTCCCGAAACTGTTTTTT. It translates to CASTVLGTHGFPKLFF.